Shown below are 2 T cell receptor beta chains from a single sample sequenced in a study of shared clonotypes between healthy human individuals. Naive CD8 cells comprised CD45RO-negative, CCR7-positively selected cells, excluding terminally differentiated effector memory CD45RA+ cells. Assay used: immunoSEQ multiplex PCR; TCRdb lists only in-frame clones, some missing. The table includes about 1,900,000 clones, approximately 94% detected once. Sequencing was carried out using naive CD8+ T cells sorted from blood. These receptors originate from a man between 18 and 29 years old in good health.

Concerning this clone: Other nucleotide sequences from this sample produce the same CDR3. V gene TRBV7-6 combines with J gene TRBJ2-1, with D hard to call. The CDR3 has 13 amino acids. Germline V gene sequence: CDR1 SGHVS, CDR2 FNYEAQ. Trimming removed 5 bases at V and 4 bases at J, with 9 bases between. The DNA of the CDR3 is TGTGCCAGCAGCCTGGACGGGTACAATGAGCAGTTCTTC. Amino acids: CASSLDGYNEQFF.

This clone was detected once. This rearrangement joins TRBV10-2 to TRBJ1-1, with D tentatively TRBD1 (6 bases). V was shortened by 2 bases and J by 1 base, with 11 bases between the two germline ends. Looked up from germline, CDR1 is WSHSY and CDR2 is SAAADI. The CDR3 covers 15 residues. CDR3 amino acids: CASSEQQGSNTEAFF. CDR3 bases: TGCGCCAGCAGTGAGCAACAGGGTTCGAACACTGAAGCTTTCTTT.